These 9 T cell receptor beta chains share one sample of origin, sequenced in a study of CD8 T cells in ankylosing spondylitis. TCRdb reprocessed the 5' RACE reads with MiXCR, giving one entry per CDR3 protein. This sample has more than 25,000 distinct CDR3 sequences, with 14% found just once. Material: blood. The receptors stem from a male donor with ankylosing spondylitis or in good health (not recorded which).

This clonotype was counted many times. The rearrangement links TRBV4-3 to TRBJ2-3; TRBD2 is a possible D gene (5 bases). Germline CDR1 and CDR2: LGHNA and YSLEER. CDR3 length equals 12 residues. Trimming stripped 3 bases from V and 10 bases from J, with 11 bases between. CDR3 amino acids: CASSHARGAQYF. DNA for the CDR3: TGCGCCAGCAGCCACGCCCGGGGTGCGCAGTATTTT.

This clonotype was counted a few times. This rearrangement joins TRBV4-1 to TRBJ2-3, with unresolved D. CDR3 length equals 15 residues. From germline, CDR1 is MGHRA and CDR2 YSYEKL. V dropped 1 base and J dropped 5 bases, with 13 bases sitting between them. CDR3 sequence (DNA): TGCGCCAGCAGCCAAGGACCGCCCCCGGAAGATACGCAGTATTTT. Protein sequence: CASSQGPPPEDTQYF.

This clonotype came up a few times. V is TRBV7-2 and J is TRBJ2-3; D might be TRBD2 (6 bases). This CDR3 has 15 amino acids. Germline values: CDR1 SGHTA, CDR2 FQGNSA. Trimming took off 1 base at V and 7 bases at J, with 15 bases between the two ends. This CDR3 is CASSLGQGGVNTQYF. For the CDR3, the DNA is TGTGCCAGCAGCTTAGGTCAAGGAGGGGTAAATACGCAGTATTTT.

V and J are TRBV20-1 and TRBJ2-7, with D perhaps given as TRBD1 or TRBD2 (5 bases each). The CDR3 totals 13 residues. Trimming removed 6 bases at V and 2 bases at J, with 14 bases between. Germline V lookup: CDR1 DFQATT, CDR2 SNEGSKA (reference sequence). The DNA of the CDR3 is TGCAGTGCCTCCGTTGGGGGAACCTACGAGCAGTACTTC. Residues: CSASVGGTYEQYF.

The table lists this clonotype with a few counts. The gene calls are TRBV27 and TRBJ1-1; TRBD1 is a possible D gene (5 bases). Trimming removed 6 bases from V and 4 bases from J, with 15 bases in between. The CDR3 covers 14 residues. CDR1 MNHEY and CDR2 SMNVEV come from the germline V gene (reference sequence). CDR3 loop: CASSAQGLATEAFF. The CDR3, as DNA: TGTGCCAGCAGCGCTCAGGGACTAGCCACTGAAGCTTTCTTT.

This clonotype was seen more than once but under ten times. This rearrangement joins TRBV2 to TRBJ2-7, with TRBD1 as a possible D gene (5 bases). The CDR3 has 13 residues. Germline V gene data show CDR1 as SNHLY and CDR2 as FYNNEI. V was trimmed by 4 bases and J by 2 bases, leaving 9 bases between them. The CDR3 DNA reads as TGTGCCAGCAGTGTGGACAAAGCCTACGAGCAGTACGTC. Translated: CASSVDKAYEQYV.

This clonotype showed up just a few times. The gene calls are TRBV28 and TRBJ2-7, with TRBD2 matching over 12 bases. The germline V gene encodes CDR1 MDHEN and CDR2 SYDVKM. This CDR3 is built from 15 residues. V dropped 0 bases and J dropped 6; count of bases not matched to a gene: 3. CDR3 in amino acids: CASSLWTSGGPEQYF. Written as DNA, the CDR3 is TGTGCCAGCAGTTTATGGACTAGCGGGGGCCCCGAGCAGTACTTC.

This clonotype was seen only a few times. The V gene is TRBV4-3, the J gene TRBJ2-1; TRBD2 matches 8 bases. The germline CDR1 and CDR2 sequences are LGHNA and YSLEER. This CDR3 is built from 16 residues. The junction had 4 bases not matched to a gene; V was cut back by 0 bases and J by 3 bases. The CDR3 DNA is TGCGCCAGCAGCCAAGAGCCCAGCGGGAGCTACAATGAGCAGTTCTTC. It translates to CASSQEPSGSYNEQFF.

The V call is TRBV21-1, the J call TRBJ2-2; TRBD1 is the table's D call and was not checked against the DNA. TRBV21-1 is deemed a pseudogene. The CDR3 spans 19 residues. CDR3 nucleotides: TGTGCCAGCAGCATAGTCACAAGGTTTAAGCAGGGGGCCGCCGGGGAGCTGTTTTTT. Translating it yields CASSIVTRFKQGAAGELFF.